The 8 T cell receptor beta chains listed next were all sequenced from one sample in a study of blood T cell repertoires in COVID-19 (dated by TCRdb to about 2020). The library was built by means of the immunoSEQ multiplex PCR assay. Entries here come from immuneACCESS through TCRdb and include only in-frame sequences with V and J called. Some clones fail to appear in such tables; in the studies checked, an unresolved V gene covers under half of the shortfall, and the cause of the remainder is unknown. The sample table records about 200,000 clones; over 85% of these occur just once. Less than 4.5% of the sample belongs to the ten largest clones. The sequenced material came from PBMCs or T cells enriched from blood (not recorded which). All receptors come from a woman between 25 and 40 years old with acute COVID-19.

The V and J genes are TRBV5-1 and TRBJ1-2; 10 bases line up with TRBD1. The CDR3 extends over 14 amino acids. The germline CDR1 and CDR2 sequences are SGHRS and YFSETQ. The J segment lost 4 bases and the V segment lost 4 bases, leaving 4 bases of the junction unmatched. The CDR3 protein is CASSTGTGAYGYTF. The CDR3 region has the DNA TGCGCCAGCAGCACCGGGACAGGGGCCTATGGCTACACCTTC.

About this clone: Distinct nucleotide sequences in the sample also encode this CDR3. The V and J genes are TRBV20-1 and TRBJ2-3; perhaps TRBD2 as D (6 bases). Germline-derived CDR1 and CDR2 are DFQATT and SNEGSKA (reference sequence). Trimming removed 3 bases at V and 5 bases at J, with 6 bases between. CDR3 length: 11 amino acids. CDR3 amino acids: CSASGGDTQYF. The CDR3 coding sequence is TGCAGTGCTAGCGGGGGAGATACGCAGTATTTT.

This clone was detected only once. CDR3 nucleotide sequence: TGTGCCAGCAGCTTGACCGAGCTTTCATCCAATTCACCCCTCCACTTT. It yields the protein CASSLTELSSNSPLHF. V usage is TRBV5-6 and J usage is TRBJ1-6, with D hard to call. Germline V gene data show CDR1 as SGHDT and CDR2 as YYEEEE. This CDR3 is 16 amino acids long. Trimming left V 1 base short and J 7 bases short, with 15 bases between.

V usage is TRBV7-2 and J usage is TRBJ1-6, with 7 nucleotides matching TRBD1. The CDR3 covers 14 residues. CDR1 and CDR2 (germline): SGHTA, FQGNSA. V shed 6 bases, J shed 10 bases, and the junction held 9 bases outside the gene matches. CDR3: CASRYRDSSSPLHF. Here the CDR3 DNA reads TGTGCCAGCAGATACCGGGACAGCTCCTCACCCCTCCACTTT.

The gene calls are TRBV2 and TRBJ1-4; D remains ambiguous. The CDR3 extends over 14 amino acids. The V end lost 3 bases, the J end lost 2 bases, and 7 bases lay between the germline ends. CDR1 and CDR2 (germline): SNHLY, FYNNEI. The CDR3 sequence is CASSDPRTNEKLFF. CDR3 sequence (DNA): TGTGCCAGCAGTGACCCTAGGACTAATGAAAAACTGTTTTTT. Using reference TRBV2 and TRBJ1-4 for the parts outside the CDR3, the full variable domain is EPEVTQTPSHQVTQMGQEVILRCVPISNHLYFYWYRQILGQKVEFLVSFYNNEISEKSEIFDDQFSVERPDGSNFTLKIRSTKLEDSAMYFCASSDPRTNEKLFFGSGTQLSVL.

The rearrangement links TRBV29-1 to TRBJ1-2; TRBD1 aligns across 8 bases. This CDR3 spans 13 amino acids. V was clipped by 7 bases and J by 4 bases; unmatched bases: 8. Looked up from germline, CDR1 is SQVTM and CDR2 is ANQGSEA. The DNA for the CDR3 is TGCAGCGCCGTAGACAGGGGCGCCTATGGCTACACCTTC. Residues: CSAVDRGAYGYTF.

The CDR3 region has the DNA TGTGCCAGCAGCCTCACCGGAGTGTGGCGGGGGGAAGGAAACATTCAGTACTTC. Amino acid sequence: CASSLTGVWRGEGNIQYF. The chain combines TRBV5-4 with TRBJ2-4; TRBD2 agrees at 8 bases. The junction had 18 bases not matched to a gene; V was cut back by 4 bases and J by 6 bases. Germline V lookup: CDR1 SGHNT, CDR2 YYREEE (reference sequence). This CDR3 is built from 18 residues.

The chain employs TRBV21-1 and TRBJ2-2; the listed D gene, TRBD2, was not tested against the DNA. TRBV21-1 is classified as a pseudogene. CDR3 length: 17 amino acids. The CDR3 spells CASSSHGTDKSTGELFF. DNA for the CDR3: TGTGCCAGCAGCTCACACGGGACTGACAAGTCGACCGGGGAGCTGTTTTTT.